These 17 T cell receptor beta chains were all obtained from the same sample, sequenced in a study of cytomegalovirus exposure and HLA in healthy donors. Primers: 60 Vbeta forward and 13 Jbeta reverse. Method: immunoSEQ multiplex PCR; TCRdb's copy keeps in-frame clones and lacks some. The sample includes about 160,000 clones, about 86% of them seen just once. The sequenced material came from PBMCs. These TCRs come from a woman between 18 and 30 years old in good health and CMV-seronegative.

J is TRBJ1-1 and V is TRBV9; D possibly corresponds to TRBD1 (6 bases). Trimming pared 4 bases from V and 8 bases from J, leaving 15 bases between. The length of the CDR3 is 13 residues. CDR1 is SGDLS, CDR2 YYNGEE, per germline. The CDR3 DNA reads TGTGCCAGCAGCCCTGGCGGGGGCAGGGAAGCTTTCTTT. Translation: CASSPGGGREAFF.

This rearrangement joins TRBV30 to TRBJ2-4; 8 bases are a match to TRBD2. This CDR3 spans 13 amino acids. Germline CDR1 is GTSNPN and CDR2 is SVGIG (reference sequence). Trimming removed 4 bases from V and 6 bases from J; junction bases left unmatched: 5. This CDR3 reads CAWNAGRGNIQYF. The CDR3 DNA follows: TGTGCCTGGAATGCCGGGAGGGGAAACATTCAGTACTTC.

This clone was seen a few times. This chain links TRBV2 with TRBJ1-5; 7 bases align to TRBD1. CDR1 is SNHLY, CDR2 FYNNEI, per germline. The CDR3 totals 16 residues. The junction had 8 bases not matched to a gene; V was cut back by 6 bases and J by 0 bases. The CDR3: CASREGTALSNQPQHF. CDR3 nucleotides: TGTGCCAGCAGGGAGGGGACAGCACTTAGCAATCAGCCCCAGCATTTT.

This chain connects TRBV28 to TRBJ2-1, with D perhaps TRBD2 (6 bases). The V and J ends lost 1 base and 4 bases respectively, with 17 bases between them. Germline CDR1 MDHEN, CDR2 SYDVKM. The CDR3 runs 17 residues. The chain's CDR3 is CASSLFFSREDYNEQFF. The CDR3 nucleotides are TGTGCCAGCAGTTTATTCTTTAGCAGGGAGGATTACAATGAGCAGTTCTTC.

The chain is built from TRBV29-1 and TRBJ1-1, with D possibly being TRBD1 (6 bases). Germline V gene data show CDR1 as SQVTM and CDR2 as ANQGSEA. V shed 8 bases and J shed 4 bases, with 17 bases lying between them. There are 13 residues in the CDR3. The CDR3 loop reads CSTKGGGPTEAFF. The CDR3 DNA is TGCAGCACAAAAGGGGGGGGGCCCACTGAAGCTTTCTTT. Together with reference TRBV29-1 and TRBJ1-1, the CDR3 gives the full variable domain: SAVISQKPSRDICQRGTSLTIQCQVDSQVTMMFWYRQQPGQSLTLIATANQGSEATYESGFVIDKFPISRPNLTFSTLTVSNMSPEDSSIYLCSTKGGGPTEAFFGQGTRLTVV.

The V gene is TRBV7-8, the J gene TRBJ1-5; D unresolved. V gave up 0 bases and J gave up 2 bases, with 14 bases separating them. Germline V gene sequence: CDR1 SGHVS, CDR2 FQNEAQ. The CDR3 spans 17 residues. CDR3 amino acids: CASSLASARRRNQPQHF. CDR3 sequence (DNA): TGTGCCAGCAGCTTAGCGAGCGCCAGACGGCGCAATCAGCCCCAGCATTTT. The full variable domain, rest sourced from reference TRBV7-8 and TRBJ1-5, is GAGVSQSPRYKVAKRGQDVALRCDPISGHVSLFWYQQALGQGPEFLTYFQNEAQLDKSGLPSDRFFAERPEGSVSTLKIQRTQQEDSAVYLCASSLASARRRNQPQHFGDGTRLSIL.

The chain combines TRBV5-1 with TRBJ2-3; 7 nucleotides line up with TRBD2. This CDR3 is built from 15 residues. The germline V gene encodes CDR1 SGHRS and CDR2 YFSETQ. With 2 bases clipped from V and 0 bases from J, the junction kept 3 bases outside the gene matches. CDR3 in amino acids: CASSFSGPSTDTQYF. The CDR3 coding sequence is TGCGCCAGCAGCTTTAGCGGGCCGAGCACAGATACGCAGTATTTT.

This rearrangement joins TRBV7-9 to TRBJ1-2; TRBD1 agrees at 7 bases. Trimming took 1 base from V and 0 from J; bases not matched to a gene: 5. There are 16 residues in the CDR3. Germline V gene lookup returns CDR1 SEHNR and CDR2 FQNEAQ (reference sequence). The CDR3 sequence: CASSLGGDRANYGYTF. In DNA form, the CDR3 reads TGTGCCAGCAGCTTAGGTGGAGACAGGGCTAACTATGGCTACACCTTC.

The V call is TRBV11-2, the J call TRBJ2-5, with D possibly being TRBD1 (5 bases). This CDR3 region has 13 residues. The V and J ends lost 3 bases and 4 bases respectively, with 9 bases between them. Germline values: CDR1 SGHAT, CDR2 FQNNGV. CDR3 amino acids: CASSLGTGETQYF. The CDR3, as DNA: TGTGCCAGCAGCTTGGGAACAGGAGAGACCCAGTACTTC. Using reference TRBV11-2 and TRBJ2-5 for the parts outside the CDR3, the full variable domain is EAGVAQSPRYKIIEKRQSVAFWCNPISGHATLYWYQQILGQGPKLLIQFQNNGVVDDSQLPKDRFSAERLKGVDSTLKIQPAKLEDSAVYLCASSLGTGETQYFGPGTRLLVL.

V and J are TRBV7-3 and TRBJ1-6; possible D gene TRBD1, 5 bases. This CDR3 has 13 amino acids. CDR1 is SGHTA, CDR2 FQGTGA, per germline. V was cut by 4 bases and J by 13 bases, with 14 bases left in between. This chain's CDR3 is CASSSGQTSPLHF. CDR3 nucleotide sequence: TGTGCCAGCAGCTCTGGACAAACGTCGCCCCTCCACTTT. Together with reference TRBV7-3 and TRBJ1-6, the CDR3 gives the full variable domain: GAGVSQTPSNKVTEKGKYVELRCDPISGHTALYWYRQSLGQGPEFLIYFQGTGAADDSGLPNDRFFAVRPEGSVSTLKIQRTERGDSAVYLCASSSGQTSPLHFGNGTRLTVT.

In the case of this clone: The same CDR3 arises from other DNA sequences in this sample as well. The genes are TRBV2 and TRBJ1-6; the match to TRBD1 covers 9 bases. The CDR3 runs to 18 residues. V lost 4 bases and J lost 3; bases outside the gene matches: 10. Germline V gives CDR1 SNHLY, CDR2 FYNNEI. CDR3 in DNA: TGTGCCAGCAGTGGGACAGGGGTCACAAGGAACTATAATTCACCCCTCCACTTT. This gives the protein CASSGTGVTRNYNSPLHF. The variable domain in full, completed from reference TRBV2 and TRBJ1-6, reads EPEVTQTPSHQVTQMGQEVILRCVPISNHLYFYWYRQILGQKVEFLVSFYNNEISEKSEIFDDQFSVERPDGSNFTLKIRSTKLEDSAMYFCASSGTGVTRNYNSPLHFGNGTRLTVT.

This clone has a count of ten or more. In DNA, the CDR3 is TGTGCCAGCAGTGAAGTCCCGGGACAAACCTCCTACGAGCAGTACTTC. Translated: CASSEVPGQTSYEQYF. The chain joins TRBV6-1 to TRBJ2-7, with D possibly being TRBD1 (6 bases). Germline assignment: CDR1 MNHNS and CDR2 SASEGT. V was clipped by 1 base and J by 0 bases, with 13 bases between them. The CDR3 has 16 residues.

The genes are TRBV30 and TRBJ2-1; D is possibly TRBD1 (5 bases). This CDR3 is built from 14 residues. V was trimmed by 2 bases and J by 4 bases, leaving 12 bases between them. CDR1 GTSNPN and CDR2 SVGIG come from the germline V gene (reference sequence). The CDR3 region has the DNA TGTGCCTGGAGTCCGTTAGGGGTGTACAATGAGCAGTTCTTC. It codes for CAWSPLGVYNEQFF.

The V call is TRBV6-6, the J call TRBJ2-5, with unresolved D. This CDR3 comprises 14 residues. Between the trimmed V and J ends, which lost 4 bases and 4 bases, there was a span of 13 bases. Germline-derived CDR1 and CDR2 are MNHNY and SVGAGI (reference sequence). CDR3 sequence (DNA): TGTGCCAGCAGTTTCTCCCCCCCGAGAGAGACCCAGTACTTC. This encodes CASSFSPPRETQYF.

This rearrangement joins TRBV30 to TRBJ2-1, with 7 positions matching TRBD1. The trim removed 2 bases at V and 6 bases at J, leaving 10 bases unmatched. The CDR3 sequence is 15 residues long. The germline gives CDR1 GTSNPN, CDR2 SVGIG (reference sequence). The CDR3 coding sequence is TGTGCCTGGAGTTTGGGACAGCGAGGGGGCAATGAGCAGTTCTTC. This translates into CAWSLGQRGGNEQFF.

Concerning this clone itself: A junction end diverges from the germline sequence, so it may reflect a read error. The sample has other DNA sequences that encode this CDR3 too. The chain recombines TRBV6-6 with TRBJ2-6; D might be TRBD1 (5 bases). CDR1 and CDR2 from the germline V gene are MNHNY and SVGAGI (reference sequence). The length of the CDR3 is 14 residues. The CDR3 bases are TGTGCCAGCAGAACAGACTCTGGGGCCAACGTCTTGACTTTC. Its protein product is CASRTDSGANVLTF.

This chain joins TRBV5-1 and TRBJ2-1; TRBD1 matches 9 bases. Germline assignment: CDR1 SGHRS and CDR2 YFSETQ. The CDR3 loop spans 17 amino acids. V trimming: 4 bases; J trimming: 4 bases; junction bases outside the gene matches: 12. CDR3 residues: CASSPGQGNHPYNEQFF. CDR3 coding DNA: TGCGCCAGCAGCCCCGGACAGGGGAACCACCCTTACAATGAGCAGTTCTTC.